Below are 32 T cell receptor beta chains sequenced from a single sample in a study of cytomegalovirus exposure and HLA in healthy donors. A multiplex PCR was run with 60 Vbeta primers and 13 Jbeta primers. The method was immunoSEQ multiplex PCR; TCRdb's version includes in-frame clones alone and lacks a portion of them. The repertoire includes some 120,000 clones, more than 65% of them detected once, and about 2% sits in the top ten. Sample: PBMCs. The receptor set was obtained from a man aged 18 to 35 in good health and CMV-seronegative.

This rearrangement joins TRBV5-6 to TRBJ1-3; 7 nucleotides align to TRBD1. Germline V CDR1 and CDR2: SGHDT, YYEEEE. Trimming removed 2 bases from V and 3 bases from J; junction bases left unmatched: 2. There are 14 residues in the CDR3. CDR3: CASSFRQGGNTIYF. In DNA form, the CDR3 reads TGTGCCAGCAGCTTCAGACAGGGTGGAAACACCATATATTTT.

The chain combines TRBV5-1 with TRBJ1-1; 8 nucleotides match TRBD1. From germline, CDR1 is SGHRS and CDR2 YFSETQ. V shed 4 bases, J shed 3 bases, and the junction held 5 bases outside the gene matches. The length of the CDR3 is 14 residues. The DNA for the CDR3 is TGCGCCAGCAGCGCCGGACAGGGAGACACTGAAGCTTTCTTT. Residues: CASSAGQGDTEAFF.

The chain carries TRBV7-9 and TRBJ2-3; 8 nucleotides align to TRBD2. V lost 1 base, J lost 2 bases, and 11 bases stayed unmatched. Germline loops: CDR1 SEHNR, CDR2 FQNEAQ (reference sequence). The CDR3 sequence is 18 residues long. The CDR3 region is CASSLGSSVAGFTDTQYF. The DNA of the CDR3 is TGTGCCAGCAGCTTAGGGAGTTCTGTAGCGGGGTTCACAGATACGCAGTATTTT.

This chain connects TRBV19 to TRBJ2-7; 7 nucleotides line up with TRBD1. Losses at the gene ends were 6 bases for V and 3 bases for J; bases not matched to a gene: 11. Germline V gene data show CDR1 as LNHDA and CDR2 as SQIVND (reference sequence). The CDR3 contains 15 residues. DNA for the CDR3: TGTGCCAGTAGCGACGACAGGGATGTTGGCTACGAGCAGTACTTC. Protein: CASSDDRDVGYEQYF. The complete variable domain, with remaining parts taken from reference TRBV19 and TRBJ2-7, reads DGGITQSPKYLFRKEGQNVTLSCEQNLNHDAMYWYRQDPGQGLRLIYYSQIVNDFQKGDIAEGYSVSREKKESFPLTVTSAQKNPTAFYLCASSDDRDVGYEQYFGPGTRLTVT.

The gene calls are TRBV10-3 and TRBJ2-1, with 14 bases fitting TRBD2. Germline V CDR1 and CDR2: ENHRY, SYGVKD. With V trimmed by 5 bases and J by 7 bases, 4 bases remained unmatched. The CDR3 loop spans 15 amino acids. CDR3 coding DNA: TGTGCCATCAGTTCCGGGACTAGCGGGGGTAATGAGCAGTTCTTC. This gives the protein CAISSGTSGGNEQFF.

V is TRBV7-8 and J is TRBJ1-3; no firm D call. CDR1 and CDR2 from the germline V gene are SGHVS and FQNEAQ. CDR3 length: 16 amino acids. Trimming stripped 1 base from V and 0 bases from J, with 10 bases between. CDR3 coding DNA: TGTGCCAGCAGCTTAGAGTCGGGGAACTCTGGAAACACCATATATTTT. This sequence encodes CASSLESGNSGNTIYF.

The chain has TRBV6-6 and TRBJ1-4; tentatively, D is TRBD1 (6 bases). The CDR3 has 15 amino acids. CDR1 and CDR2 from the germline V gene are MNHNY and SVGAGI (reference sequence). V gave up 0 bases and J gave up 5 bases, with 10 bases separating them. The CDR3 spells CASSYSGAGNEKLFF. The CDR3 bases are TGTGCCAGCAGTTACTCGGGGGCTGGAAATGAAAAACTGTTTTTT.

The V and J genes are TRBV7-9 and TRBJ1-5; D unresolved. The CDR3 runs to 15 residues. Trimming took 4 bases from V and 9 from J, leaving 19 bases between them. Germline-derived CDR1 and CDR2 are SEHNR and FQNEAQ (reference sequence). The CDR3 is CASSSTPGDLTPQHF. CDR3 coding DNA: TGTGCCAGCAGCTCCACACCCGGCGACTTAACGCCCCAGCATTTT.

The CDR3 here is CASGLLTDTQYF. CDR3 bases: TGTGCCAGCGGGCTCTTGACAGATACGCAGTATTTT. The chain combines TRBV25-1 with TRBJ2-3; D is undetermined. With 8 bases removed from V and 3 bases from J, the gap between germline ends came to 9 bases. This CDR3 comprises 12 residues. The V gene's germline CDR1 is MGHDK and CDR2 SYGVNS.

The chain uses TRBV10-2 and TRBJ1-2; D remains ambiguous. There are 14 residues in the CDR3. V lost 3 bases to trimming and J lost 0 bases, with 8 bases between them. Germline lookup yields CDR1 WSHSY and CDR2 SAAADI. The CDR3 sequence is CASSEGRANYGYTF. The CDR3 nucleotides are TGCGCCAGCAGTGAAGGGAGGGCTAACTATGGCTACACCTTC.

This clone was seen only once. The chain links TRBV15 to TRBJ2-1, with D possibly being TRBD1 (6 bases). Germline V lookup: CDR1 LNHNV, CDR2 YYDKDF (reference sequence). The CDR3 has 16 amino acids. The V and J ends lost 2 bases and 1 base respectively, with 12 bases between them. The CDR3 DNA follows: TGTGCCACCAGCAGATCAGGGGCCACGTCCTACAATGAGCAGTTCTTC. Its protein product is CATSRSGATSYNEQFF.

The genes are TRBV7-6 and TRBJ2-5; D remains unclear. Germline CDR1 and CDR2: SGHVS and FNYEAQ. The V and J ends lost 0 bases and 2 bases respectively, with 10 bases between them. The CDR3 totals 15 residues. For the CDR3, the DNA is TGTGCCAGCAGCTTAGCAGTCCGAGCTCAAGAGACCCAGTACTTC. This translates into CASSLAVRAQETQYF.

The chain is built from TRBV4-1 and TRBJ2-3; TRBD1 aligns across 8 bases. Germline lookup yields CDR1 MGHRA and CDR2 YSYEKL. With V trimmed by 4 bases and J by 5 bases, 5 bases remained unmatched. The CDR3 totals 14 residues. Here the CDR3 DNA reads TGCGCCAGCAGCCTTGGACAGGGCGGAGATACGCAGTATTTT. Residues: CASSLGQGGDTQYF.

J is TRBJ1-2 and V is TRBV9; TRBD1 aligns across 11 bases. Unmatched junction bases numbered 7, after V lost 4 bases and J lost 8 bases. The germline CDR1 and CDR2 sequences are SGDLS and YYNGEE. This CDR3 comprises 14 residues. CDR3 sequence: CASSSGQGATGYTF. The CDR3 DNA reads TGTGCCAGCAGCTCCGGACAGGGGGCGACGGGCTACACCTTC.

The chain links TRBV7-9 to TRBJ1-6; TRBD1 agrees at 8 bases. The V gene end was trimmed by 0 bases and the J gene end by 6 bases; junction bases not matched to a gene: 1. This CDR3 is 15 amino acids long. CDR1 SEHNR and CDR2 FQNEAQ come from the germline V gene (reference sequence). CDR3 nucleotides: TGTGCCAGCAGCTTAGCGACAGGGGTTAATTCACCCCTCCACTTT. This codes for CASSLATGVNSPLHF.

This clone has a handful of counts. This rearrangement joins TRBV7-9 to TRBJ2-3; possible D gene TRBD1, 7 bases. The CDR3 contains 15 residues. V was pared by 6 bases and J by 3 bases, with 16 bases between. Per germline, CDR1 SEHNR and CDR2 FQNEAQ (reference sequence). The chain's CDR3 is CASRTQGGRTDTQYF. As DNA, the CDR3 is TGTGCCAGCAGGACGCAGGGGGGTAGAACAGATACGCAGTATTTT.

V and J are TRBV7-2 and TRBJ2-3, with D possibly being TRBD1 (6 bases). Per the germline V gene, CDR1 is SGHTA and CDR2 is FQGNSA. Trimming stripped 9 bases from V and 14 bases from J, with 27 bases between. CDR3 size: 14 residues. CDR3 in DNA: TGTGCCAGTTTACCCGGACCCACCGTCCCCAGGGGGTATTTT. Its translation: CASLPGPTVPRGYF.

The DNA of the CDR3 is TGCGCCAGCAGTCCAACAAGGGACAGGGCTTCCGAGCAGTACTTC. Translating it yields CASSPTRDRASEQYF. The chain joins TRBV10-2 to TRBJ2-7, with 9 bases lining up with TRBD1. CDR3 length equals 15 residues. CDR1 is WSHSY and CDR2 is SAAADI in the germline V gene. V shed 5 bases, J shed 6 bases, and the junction held 11 bases outside the gene matches.

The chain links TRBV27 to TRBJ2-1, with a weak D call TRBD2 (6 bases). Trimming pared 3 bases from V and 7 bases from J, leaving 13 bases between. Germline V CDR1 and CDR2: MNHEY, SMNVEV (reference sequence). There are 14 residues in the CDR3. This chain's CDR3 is CASSFWGERNEQFF. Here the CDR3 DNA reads TGTGCCAGCAGTTTTTGGGGGGAGAGGAATGAGCAGTTCTTC.

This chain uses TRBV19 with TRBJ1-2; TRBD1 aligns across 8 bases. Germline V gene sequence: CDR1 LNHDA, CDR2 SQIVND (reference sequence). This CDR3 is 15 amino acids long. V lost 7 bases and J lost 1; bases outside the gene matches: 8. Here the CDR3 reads CASTKEDRVNYGYTF. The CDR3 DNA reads TGTGCCAGTACCAAGGAGGACAGGGTTAACTATGGCTACACCTTC.

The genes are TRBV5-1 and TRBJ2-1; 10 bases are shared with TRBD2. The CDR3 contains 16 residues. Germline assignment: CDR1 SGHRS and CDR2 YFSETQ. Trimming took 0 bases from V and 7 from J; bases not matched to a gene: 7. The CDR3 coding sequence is TGCGCCAGCAGCTTGGCCGGGACTAGCGTAGGGAATGAGCAGTTCTTC. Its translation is CASSLAGTSVGNEQFF.

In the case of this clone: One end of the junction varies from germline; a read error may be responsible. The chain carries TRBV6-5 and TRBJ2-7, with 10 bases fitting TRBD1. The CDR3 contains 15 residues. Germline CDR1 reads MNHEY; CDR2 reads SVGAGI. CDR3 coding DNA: TGTGCCAGCAGTCCAAAGGACAGGGGGTATGGGGAGCGGTACTTC. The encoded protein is CASSPKDRGYGERYF.

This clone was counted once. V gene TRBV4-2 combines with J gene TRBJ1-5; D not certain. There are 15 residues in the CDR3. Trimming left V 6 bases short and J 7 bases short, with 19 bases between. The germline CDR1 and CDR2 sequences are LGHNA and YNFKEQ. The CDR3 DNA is TGTGCCAGCAGTCCGCAGGTAGAGGGATGGCAGCCCCAGCATTTT. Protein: CASSPQVEGWQPQHF.

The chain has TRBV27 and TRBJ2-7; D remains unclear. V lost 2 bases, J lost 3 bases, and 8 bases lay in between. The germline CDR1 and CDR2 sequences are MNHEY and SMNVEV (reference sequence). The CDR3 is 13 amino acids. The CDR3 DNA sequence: TGTGCCAGCAGTTTAGGCAGTGGCTACGAGCAGTACTTC. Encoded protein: CASSLGSGYEQYF.

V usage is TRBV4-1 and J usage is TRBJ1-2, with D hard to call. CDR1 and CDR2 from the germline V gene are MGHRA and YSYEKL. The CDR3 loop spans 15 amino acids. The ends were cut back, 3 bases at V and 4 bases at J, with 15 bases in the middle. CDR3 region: CASSHSTAGVYGYTF. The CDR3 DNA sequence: TGCGCCAGCAGCCATTCTACTGCCGGGGTCTATGGCTACACCTTC.

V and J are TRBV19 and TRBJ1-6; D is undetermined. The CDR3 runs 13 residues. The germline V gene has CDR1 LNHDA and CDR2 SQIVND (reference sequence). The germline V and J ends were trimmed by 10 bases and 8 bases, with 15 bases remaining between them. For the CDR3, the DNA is TGTGCCACCAGAACTGGGCAGGATTCACCCCTCCACTTT. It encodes CATRTGQDSPLHF.

In DNA, the CDR3 is TGTGCCAGCAGCTACGGACAGGGGGCGGCTGGCTACACCTTC. Translation: CASSYGQGAAGYTF. The chain employs TRBV7-9 and TRBJ1-2; 11 bases fit TRBD1. The CDR3 length is 14 residues. Per the germline V gene, CDR1 is SEHNR and CDR2 is FQNEAQ (reference sequence). Unmatched junction bases numbered 5, after V lost 4 bases and J lost 7 bases.

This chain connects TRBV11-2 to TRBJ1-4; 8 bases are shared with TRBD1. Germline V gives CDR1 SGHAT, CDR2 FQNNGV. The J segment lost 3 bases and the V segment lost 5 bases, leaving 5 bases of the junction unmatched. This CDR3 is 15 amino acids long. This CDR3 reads CASSPQGAANEKLFF. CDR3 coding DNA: TGTGCCAGCAGCCCTCAGGGGGCTGCTAATGAAAAACTGTTTTTT. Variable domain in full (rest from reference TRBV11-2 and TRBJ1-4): EAGVAQSPRYKIIEKRQSVAFWCNPISGHATLYWYQQILGQGPKLLIQFQNNGVVDDSQLPKDRFSAERLKGVDSTLKIQPAKLEDSAVYLCASSPQGAANEKLFFGSGTQLSVL.

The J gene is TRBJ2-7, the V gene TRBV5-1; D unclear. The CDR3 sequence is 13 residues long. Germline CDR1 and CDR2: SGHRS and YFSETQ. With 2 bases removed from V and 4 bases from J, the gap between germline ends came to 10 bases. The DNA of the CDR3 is TGCGCCAGCAGCTTTCAAAGCAGGTACGAGCAGTACTTC. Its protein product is CASSFQSRYEQYF.

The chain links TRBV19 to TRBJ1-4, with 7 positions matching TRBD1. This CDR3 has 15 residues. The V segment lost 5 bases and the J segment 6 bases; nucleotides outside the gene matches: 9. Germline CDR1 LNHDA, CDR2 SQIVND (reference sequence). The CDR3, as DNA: TGTGCCAGTAGTTTCCGACAGGGTGGTGATGAAAAACTGTTTTTT. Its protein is CASSFRQGGDEKLFF.

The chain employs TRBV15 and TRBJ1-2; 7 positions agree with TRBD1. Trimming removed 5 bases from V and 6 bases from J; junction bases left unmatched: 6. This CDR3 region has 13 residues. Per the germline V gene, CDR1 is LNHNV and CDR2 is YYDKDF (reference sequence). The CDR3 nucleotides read TGTGCCACCAGCTCCCGACAGGGAGATGGCTACACCTTC. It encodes CATSSRQGDGYTF.

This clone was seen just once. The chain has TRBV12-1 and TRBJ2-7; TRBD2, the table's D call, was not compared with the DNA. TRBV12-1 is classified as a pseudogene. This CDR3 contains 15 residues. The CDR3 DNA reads TGTGCCAGCAGCCGCGGGAGTCCGAGCTCCTCCGAGCAGTACTTC. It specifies CASSRGSPSSSEQYF.